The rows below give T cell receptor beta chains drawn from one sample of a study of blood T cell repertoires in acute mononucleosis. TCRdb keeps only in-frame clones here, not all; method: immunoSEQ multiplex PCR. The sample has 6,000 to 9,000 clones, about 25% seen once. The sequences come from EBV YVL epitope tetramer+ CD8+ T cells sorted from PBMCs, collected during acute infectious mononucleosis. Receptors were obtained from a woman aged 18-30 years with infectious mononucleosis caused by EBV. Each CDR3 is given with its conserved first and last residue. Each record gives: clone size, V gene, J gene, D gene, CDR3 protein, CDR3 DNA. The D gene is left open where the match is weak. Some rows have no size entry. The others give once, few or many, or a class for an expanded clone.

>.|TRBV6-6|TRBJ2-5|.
CASSLQGETQYF
TGTGCCAGCAGTTTACAGGGAGAGACCCAGTACTTC
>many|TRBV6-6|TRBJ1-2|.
CASSLLNYGYTF
TGTGCCAGCAGCTTACTGAACTATGGCTACACCTTC
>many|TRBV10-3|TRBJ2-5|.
CASSYLRGSQETQYF
TGTGCCAGCAGTTACCTCAGGGGTTCCCAAGAGACCCAGTACTTC
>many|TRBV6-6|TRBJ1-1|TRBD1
CASSYSGQGYTEAFF
TGTGCCAGCAGTTACTCAGGACAGGGCTACACTGAAGCTTTCTTT
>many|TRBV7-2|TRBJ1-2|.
CASSLVAGDYGYTF
TGTGCCAGCAGCTTAGTCGCAGGGGACTATGGCTACACCTTC
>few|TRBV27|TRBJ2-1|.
CASSPGHRDNEQFF
TGTGCCAGCAGCCCGGGACACCGAGACAATGAGCAGTTCTTC
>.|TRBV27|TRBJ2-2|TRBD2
CASSYSILAVNTGELFF
TGTGCCAGCAGTTACTCGATCCTAGCGGTGAACACCGGGGAGCTGTTTTTT
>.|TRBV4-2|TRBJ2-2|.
CASTIPGELFF
TGTGCCAGCACTATCCCCGGGGAGCTGTTTTTT
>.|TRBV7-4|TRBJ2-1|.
CASSLMRSSYNEQFF
TGTGCCAGCAGCTTAATGAGGAGCTCCTACAATGAGCAGTTCTTC
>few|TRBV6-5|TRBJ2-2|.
CASSYAGHNTGELFFF
.
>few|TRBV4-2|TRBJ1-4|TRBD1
CASSPGQVWGEKLFF
TGTGCCAGCAGCCCCGGACAGGTCTGGGGTGAAAAACTGTTTTTT
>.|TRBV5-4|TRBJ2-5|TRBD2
CASSQLAGGPETQYF
TGTGCCAGCAGTCAACTAGCGGGAGGTCCAGAGACCCAGTACTTC
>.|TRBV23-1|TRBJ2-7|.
CASSHPSSATSNF
TGCGCCAGCAGTCACCCTTCCTCGGCTACGAGCAACTTC
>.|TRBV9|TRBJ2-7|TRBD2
CASSFPTSGSFDEQYF
TGTGCCAGCAGCTTCCCCACTAGCGGGAGTTTCGACGAGCAGTACTTC
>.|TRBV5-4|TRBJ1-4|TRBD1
CASSPGQVWGEKLFF
TGTGCCAGCAGCCCCGGACAGGTCTGGGGTGAAAAACTGTTTTTT
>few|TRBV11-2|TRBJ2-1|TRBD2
CASSAGRDNEQFF
TGTGCCAGCAGCGCTGGGAGGGACAATGAGCAGTTCTTC
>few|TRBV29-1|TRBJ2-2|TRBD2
CSVGLAGSGELFF
TGCAGCGTGGGACTAGCGGGATCCGGGGAGCTGTTTTTT
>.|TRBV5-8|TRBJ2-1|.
CASILIGDEQFF
TGTGCCAGCATTCTGATAGGGGATGAGCAGTTCTTC
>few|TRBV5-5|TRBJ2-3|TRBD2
CASSLTSGSGDTQYF
TGTGCCAGCAGCCTCACTAGCGGGAGTGGGGATACGCAGTATTTT
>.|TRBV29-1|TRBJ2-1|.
CSVVHAVYNEQFF
TGCAGCGTTGTGCATGCCGTTTACAATGAGCAGTTCTTC
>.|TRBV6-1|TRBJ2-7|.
CASSAGQTYEQYF
TGTGCCAGCAGCGCGGGACAGACTTACGAGCAGTACTTC
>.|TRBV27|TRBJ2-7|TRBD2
CASSTYSGWATDQYF
TGTGCCAGCAGCACATATAGCGGGTGGGCCACCGATCAGTACTTC
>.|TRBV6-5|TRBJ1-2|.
CASSEFLDYYGYTF
TGTGCCAGCAGTGAATTCTTGGATTACTATGGCTACACCTTC
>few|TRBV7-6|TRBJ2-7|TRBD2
CASSFPTSGSFDEQYF
TGTGCCAGCAGCTTCCCCACTAGCGGGAGTTTCGACGAGCAGTACTTC
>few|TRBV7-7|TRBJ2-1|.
CASSQVTSSYNEQFF
TGCGCCAGCAGCCAAGTAACTAGCTCCTACAATGAGCAGTTCTTC
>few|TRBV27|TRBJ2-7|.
CASSPPPQAVYEQYF
TGTGCCAGCAGCCCCCCCCCACAGGCCGTCTACGAGCAGTACTTC
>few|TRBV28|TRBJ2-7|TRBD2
CARRTSGRASEQYF
TGTGCCAGGCGGACTAGCGGGAGGGCTTCCGAGCAGTACTTC
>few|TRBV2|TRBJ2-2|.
CASSEGDIAPGELFF
TGTGCCAGCAGTGAGGGGGACATCGCCCCCGGGGAGCTGTTTTTT
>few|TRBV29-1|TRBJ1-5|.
CCVVWALGLPQHF
TGCTGCGTTGTATGGGCGCTGGGTCTGCCCCAGCATTTT
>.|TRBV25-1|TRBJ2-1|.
CATSDWNEQFF
TGTGCCACCAGTGATTGGAATGAGCAGTTCTTC
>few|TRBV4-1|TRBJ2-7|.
CASSSPGHSYEQYF
TGTGCCAGCAGCTCGCCGGGACACTCCTACGAGCAGTACTTC
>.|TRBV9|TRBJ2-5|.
CASSQETQYF
TGTGCCAGCAGCCAAGAGACCCAGTACTTC
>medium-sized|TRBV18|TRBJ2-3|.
CASSPDLVGTDTDTQYF
TGTGCCAGCTCACCAGATCTCGTGGGGACCGACACAGATACGCAGTATTTT
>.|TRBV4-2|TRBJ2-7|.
CASSEWSVYEQYF
TGTGCCAGCAGTGAATGGTCTGTCTACGAGCAGTACTTC
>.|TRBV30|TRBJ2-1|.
CARSRPGLQGEQFF
TGTGCCCGGAGCCGCCCGGGACTCCAAGGGGAGCAGTTCTTC
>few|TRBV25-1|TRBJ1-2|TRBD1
CASSYQQGSGGYTF
TGTGCCAGCAGTTACCAACAGGGGAGTGGTGGCTACACCTTC
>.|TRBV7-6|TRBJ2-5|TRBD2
CASSQAPTSGETQYF
TGTGCCAGCAGCCAAGCACCGACTAGCGGAGAGACCCAGTACTTC
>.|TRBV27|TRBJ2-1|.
CASSAEIGWGGEQFF
TGTGCCAGCAGTGCCGAGATCGGTTGGGGCGGTGAGCAGTTCTTC
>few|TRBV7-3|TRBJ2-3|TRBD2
CASSPSMAGGGDTQYF
TGTGCCAGCAGCCCATCGATGGCGGGAGGCGGGGATACGCAGTATTTT
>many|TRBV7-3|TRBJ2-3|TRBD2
CASSLTSGSGDTQYF
TGTGCCAGCAGCCTCACTAGCGGGAGTGGGGATACGCAGTATTTT
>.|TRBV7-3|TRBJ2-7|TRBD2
CASRRTSGRASEQYF
TGTGCCAGCAGGCGGACTAGCGGGAGGGCTTCCGAGCAGTACTTC
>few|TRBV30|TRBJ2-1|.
CASSEQANEQFF
TGTGCCAGCAGTGAACAAGCGAATGAGCAGTTCTTC
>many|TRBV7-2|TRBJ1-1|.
CASSHSGGTEAFF
TGTGCCAGCAGCCATTCGGGGGGCACTGAAGCTTTCTTT
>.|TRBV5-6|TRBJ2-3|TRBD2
CASSLPGLGPTQYF
TGTGCCAGCAGCTTACCGGGACTAGGGCCTACGCAGTATTTT
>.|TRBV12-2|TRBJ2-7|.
CASSWTPSYEQYF
TGTGCCAGCAGTTGGACCCCTTCGTACGAGCAGTACTTC
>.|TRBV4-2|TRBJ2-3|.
CASSLAHLPDTQYF
TGTGCCAGCAGCTTAGCACATCTACCAGATACGCAGTATTTT
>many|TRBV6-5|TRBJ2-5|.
CASSLSIGLWKETQYF
TGTGCCAGCAGTTTATCGATAGGCCTCTGGAAAGAGACCCAGTACTTC
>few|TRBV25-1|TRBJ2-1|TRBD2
CASSLSLAGVHEQFF
TGTGCCAGCAGCTTGAGTCTAGCGGGAGTCCATGAGCAGTTCTTC
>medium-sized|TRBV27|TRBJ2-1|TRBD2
CASSPWTSGSNEQFF
TGTGCCAGCAGTCCCTGGACTAGCGGGAGTAATGAGCAGTTCTTC
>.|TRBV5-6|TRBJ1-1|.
CASSLTSPGDTEAFF
TGTGCCAGCAGCTTAACTTCTCCGGGGGACACTGAAGCTTTCTTT
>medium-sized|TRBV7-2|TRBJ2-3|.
CASSTLGLADTQYF
TGTGCCAGCAGCACACTCGGTCTTGCAGATACGCAGTACTTT
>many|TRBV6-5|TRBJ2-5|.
CASSLQGETQYF
TGTGCCAGCAGTTTACAGGGAGAGACCCAGTACTTC
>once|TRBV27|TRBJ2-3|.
CASSPLTDTQFF
TGTGCCAGCAGTCCCCTAACAGATACGCAATTTTTT
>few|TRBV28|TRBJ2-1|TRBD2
CASSPQLSGGRNEQFF
TGTGCCAGCAGCCCTCAACTAAGCGGGGGGAGAAATGAGCAGTTCTTC
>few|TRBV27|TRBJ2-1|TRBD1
CASSYRAGGSDEQFF
TGTGCCAGCAGTTACCGGGCAGGGGGCAGCGATGAGCAGTTCTTC